The clone carrying this T cell receptor (beta chain) was seen only once. This entry comes from a study of T cell changes during pregnancy in multiple sclerosis. In germline, CDR1 is MNHEY, CDR2 SMNVEV (reference sequence). This CDR3 contains 14 residues. The V and J ends lost 5 bases and 7 bases respectively, with 15 bases between them. Clones were read by immunoSEQ multiplex PCR, and TCRdb kept only the in-frame ones, dropping some. Among fewer than 95,000 clones, just under 95% were seen once, and the ten largest hold approximately 4.5%. This TCR came from a female donor with multiple sclerosis, enrolled in a pregnancy study. J is TRBJ2-4 and V is TRBV27, with D possibly matching TRBD1 (6 bases). Source: peripheral blood, taken in the first trimester of pregnancy. The CDR3 region is CASSLKQGFNIQYF. Written as DNA, the CDR3 is TGTGCCAGCAGTCTGAAACAGGGTTTTAACATTCAGTACTTC.